Listed below are T cell receptor beta chains from one sample, sequenced in a study of blood T cell repertoires in COVID-19. Here immunoSEQ multiplex PCR was the method, and the copy in TCRdb shows in-frame clones only, minus some. The data hold about 83,000 clones, with roughly 86% observed a single time. The sequencing input was peripheral blood. The receptors here all came from a man in his fifties with active COVID-19. Both conserved end residues are part of each CDR3. A D gene is named only where the DNA matches it firmly. Not all rows give a size; the values are once, few, many and, for expanded clones, a class.

V	length	D	J	size	DNA	CDR3
TRBV27	14	.	TRBJ2-7	.	TGTGCCAGCAGTTTATCGCAGGGTGGCTACGAGCAGTACTTC	CASSLSQGGYEQYF
TRBV19	19	TRBD1	TRBJ2-1	.	TGTGCCAGTAGTATAGTATCCCCAAGACAGGGGGGGTTCGGCAATGAGCAGTTCTTC	CASSIVSPRQGGFGNEQFF
TRBV5-1	16	.	TRBJ1-5	.	TGCGCCAGCAGCTCTTATCCGGGGCCCGGTTGGGAGGCCCAGCATTTT	CASSSYPGPGWEAQHF
TRBV2	12	.	TRBJ1-2	.	TGTGCCGGGCCAGAGGGCGGCTATGGCTACACCTTC	CAGPEGGYGYTF
TRBV21-1	19	.	TRBJ1-5	.	TGTGCCAGCAGCAAACGCGACAGGGGAGTAACGGAGACCAATCAGCCCCAGCATTTT	CASSKRDRGVTETNQPQHF
TRBV29-1	12	TRBD1	TRBJ2-7	.	TGCAGCGTTGGGGGACAGAACTACGAGCAGTACTTC	CSVGGQNYEQYF
TRBV9	15	TRBD1	TRBJ2-3	.	TGTGCCAGCAGCCCTCGACAGGGGGGCACAGATACGCAGTATTTT	CASSPRQGGTDTQYF
TRBV4-1	17	TRBD2	TRBJ2-5	.	TGCGCCAGCAGCCAACCTCCGGGACTAGCGGGAACAGAGACCCAGTACTTC	CASSQPPGLAGTETQYF
TRBV18	14	TRBD1	TRBJ2-7	.	TGTGCCAGCTCACCCTGGGACAGGGCGAACGAGCAGTACTTC	CASSPWDRANEQYF
TRBV29-1	11	.	TRBJ1-1	.	TGCAGCGTTGCCGACAGTACTGAAGCTTTCTTT	CSVADSTEAFF
TRBV7-9	13	.	TRBJ1-3	.	TGTGCCAGCACCTATCTGTCTGGAAACACCATATATTTT	CASTYLSGNTIYF
TRBV27	15	.	TRBJ1-1	.	TGTGCCAGCAAAAGAGTAATGGCGGGGATCACTGAAGCTTTCTTT	CASKRVMAGITEAFF
TRBV4-1	17	TRBD2	TRBJ2-4	.	TGCGCCAGCAGCCAAGATGAAGCGGGAGGGTTCAAAAACATTCAGTACTTC	CASSQDEAGGFKNIQYF
TRBV2	15	TRBD2	TRBJ2-1	few	TGTGCCAGCAGTCCTCAAGCGGGGTTATACAATGAGCAGTTCTTC	CASSPQAGLYNEQFF
TRBV5-4	16	.	TRBJ2-1	.	TGTGCCAGCTTCCTAGGAGCGCCTAGCTCCTACAATGAGCAGTTCTTC	CASFLGAPSSYNEQFF
TRBV11-2	17	.	TRBJ2-3	few	TGTGCCAGCAGCTTAGGTTCTAGCGACCGTCCCACAGATACGCAGTATTTT	CASSLGSSDRPTDTQYF
TRBV28	16	TRBD1	TRBJ1-6	.	TGTGCCAGCAGTTTTCTCCGGGACAGCATAAATTCACCCCTCCACTTT	CASSFLRDSINSPLHF
TRBV9	14	TRBD2	TRBJ2-2	.	TGTGCCAGCAGCGTAGGCGGGGGGGCCGGGGAGCTGTTTTTT	CASSVGGGAGELFF
TRBV6-2/TRBV6-3	16	TRBD1	TRBJ1-1	.	TGTGCCAGCAGTTACTCGATAGGGACAGAGAACACTGAAGCTTTCTTT	CASSYSIGTENTEAFF
TRBV28	14	.	TRBJ1-5	.	TGTGCCAGCAGTGAGCTAATGAGCAATCAGCCCCAGCATTTT	CASSELMSNQPQHF
TRBV2	13	.	TRBJ2-1	.	TGTGCCAGCAGGCGGGGTCGGGACAATGAGCAGTTCTTC	CASRRGRDNEQFF
TRBV4-3	15	TRBD2	TRBJ2-1	.	TGCGCCAGCAGCCAAGCTCGGGGGGGGCTTAGTGAGCAGTTCTTC	CASSQARGGLSEQFF
TRBV28	15	TRBD2	TRBJ2-3	.	TGTGCCAGCAGTAGGGCGGGGGGAGGAACGTATACGCAGTATTTT	CASSRAGGGTYTQYF
TRBV7-9	10	.	TRBJ2-5	.	TGTGGATTGGAGCGCGAGACCCAGTACTTC	CGLERETQYF
TRBV7-3	13	.	TRBJ1-1	.	TGTGCCAGCAGCTTAACGGGGCGGCGTGAAGCTTTCTTT	CASSLTGRREAFF
TRBV5-1	17	.	TRBJ2-3	.	TGCGCCAGTACGCGGCCCCTCTCAGGGCTGAGCACAGATACGCAGTATTTT	CASTRPLSGLSTDTQYF
TRBV7-3	14	.	TRBJ2-3	.	TGTGCCAGCAGCCCCGACTGGAGCACAGATACGCAGTATTTT	CASSPDWSTDTQYF
TRBV6-5	13	.	TRBJ1-1	few	TGTGCCAGCAACAACAACATGAACACTGAAGCTTTCTTT	CASNNNMNTEAFF
TRBV4-3	13	.	TRBJ1-1	.	TGCGCCAGCAGCCAGGCTTATGACAGTGAAGCTTTCTTT	CASSQAYDSEAFF
TRBV4-1	15	.	TRBJ1-1	.	TGCGCCAGCAGCCCGACCGCCGCCAGGGGCACTGAAGCTTTCTTT	CASSPTAARGTEAFF
TRBV5-1	16	TRBD2	TRBJ2-1	.	TGCGCCAGCAGCCGGACTAGCGGGGGAAGCTACAATGAGCAGTTCTTC	CASSRTSGGSYNEQFF
TRBV18	17	TRBD1	TRBJ2-7	.	TGTGCCAGCTCATCTAGGACAGCCGGGACAGGGGCCTACGAGCAGTACTTC	CASSSRTAGTGAYEQYF
TRBV2	13	TRBD1	TRBJ1-6	once	TGTGCCAGCGAGGGACAGAGGGATTCACCCCTCCACTTT	CASEGQRDSPLHF
TRBV6-2/TRBV6-3	14	TRBD1	TRBJ2-7	.	TGTGCCAGCAGTTGGACAGGGGGCTCCTACGAGCAGTACTTC	CASSWTGGSYEQYF
TRBV2	13	.	TRBJ1-4	.	TGTGCCAGCAGTTCTGAGTCCCGGGAAAAACTGTTTTTT	CASSSESREKLFF